This entry is about one T cell receptor beta chain. Its antigen remains unknown. The data stem from a study of T-cell reconstitution after alpha-beta-depleted transplantation in children. Regarding the study as a whole: High day-60 TCRbeta diversity in some patients came from surviving recipient T cells and thymic progenitors. Most T-cell counts and diversity one year after the transplant came from T cells that were newly produced.

Unique molecular identifiers tagged the TCRbeta library. MiXCR was run by TCRdb on the PCR reads, yielding one entry per CDR3 protein. The repertoire holds 900,000 or so distinct CDR3 sequences, with roughly 15% as singletons. Trimming pared 1 base from V and 3 bases from J, leaving 9 bases between. This CDR3 has 14 residues. CDR1 is SGHRS, CDR2 YFSETQ, per germline. This receptor was taken from a male patient younger than 18 who had a stem cell transplant for acute lymphoblastic leukemia, so the T cells may come from the graft donor. Sequencing was performed on PBMCs, mostly from graft donor cells, taken 360 days after TCRalphabeta/CD19-depleted stem cell transplant. The chain couples TRBV5-1 to TRBJ2-3, with a possible D match to TRBD2 (7 bases). The DNA of the CDR3 is TGCGCCAGCAGCTTGCGGGGGGCTACAGATACGCAGTATTTT. It yields the protein CASSLRGATDTQYF. Full variable domain (remainder filled in from reference TRBV5-1 and TRBJ2-3): KAGVTQTPRYLIKTRGQQVTLSCSPISGHRSVSWYQQTPGQGLQFLFEYFSETQRNKGNFPGRFSGRQFSNSRSEMNVSTLELGDSALYLCASSLRGATDTQYFGPGTRLTVL.